The T cell receptor (beta chain) under discussion was sequenced for a study of vaccination and CD4 T cells after COVID-19. Study-level background: The authors used overlapping spike peptides from SARS-CoV-2, HCoV-NL63, HCoV-OC43 and HCoV-229E to stimulate cells.

The length of the CDR3 is 16 residues. The V and J ends lost 7 bases and 1 base respectively, with 17 bases between them. With respect to this clonotype: Its antigen is currently unknown.

Sequencing of the DNA from cultured CD4+ T cells was carried out with the Oncomine TCR Beta short-read assay. Using its own MiXCR run on the PCR reads, TCRdb lists one record per CDR3 protein. The sample carries 9,000 to 10,000 distinct CDR3 sequences, nearly 50% recorded once. Treatment in this sample: 10-day PBMC culture with coronavirus spike peptide pools or control peptides (ViraFEST assay). The unexposed donor provided CD4+ T cells, which were taken before the COVID-19 pandemic (2011-2018). The J gene is TRBJ1-5, the V gene TRBV12-3 or TRBV12-4; no clear D gene. This TCR came from a human donor in good health. Sequenced sample: CD4+ T cells from blood, cultured in vitro. The CDR3 nucleotides are TGTGCCAGCACCCTCCAGTCAGGCGTAAGCAATCAGCCCCAGCATTTT. Translation gives CASTLQSGVSNQPQHF.